A single sample is the source of the 29 T cell receptor beta chains below, sequenced in a study of cytomegalovirus exposure and HLA in healthy donors (dated by TCRdb to between 2016 and 2019). The receptor library was made with the immunoSEQ multiplex PCR assay. The multiplex PCR relied on a mix of 60 forward primers for TCR Vbeta segments and 13 reverse primers for TCR Jbeta segments. TCRdb obtained this table from immuneACCESS and retained in-frame rearrangements with V and J assigned. These tables miss some clones; where compared with another copy, unresolved V genes account for less than half of the shortfall, and the remainder is unexplained. The table for this sample lists about 150,000 clones; around 82% of them were counted only once. 5.5% to 8.5% of the sample lies in the top ten. Sequenced input: PBMCs. The receptors derive from a woman aged 45-59 years in good health and CMV-seropositive.

The chain combines TRBV4-3 with TRBJ1-2, with TRBD1 identical over 9 bases. The CDR3 is 15 residues long. Per germline, CDR1 LGHNA and CDR2 YSLEER. Germline trimming cut 3 bases from V and 8 bases from J; bases unmatched to any gene: 10. CDR3 sequence (DNA): TGCGCCAGCAGCCAGGTCCCGGGACAGGGCCCCGGCTACACCTTC. Protein sequence: CASSQVPGQGPGYTF.

This clone appeared once. The chain couples TRBV7-8 to TRBJ1-5; D is possibly TRBD1 (6 bases). This CDR3 has 17 residues. V was trimmed by 2 bases and J by 2 bases, leaving 16 bases between them. Germline assignment: CDR1 SGHVS and CDR2 FQNEAQ. The CDR3, as DNA: TGTGCCAGCAGCTTATTGCAGGGGAGGGATGGCAATCAGCCCCAGCATTTT. Protein sequence: CASSLLQGRDGNQPQHF.

The chain joins TRBV10-3 to TRBJ1-5; TRBD1 might be the D (6 bases). Germline assignment: CDR1 ENHRY and CDR2 SYGVKD. The V end lost 10 bases, the J end lost 3 bases, and 10 bases lay between the germline ends. The CDR3 contains 12 residues. This chain's CDR3 is CASGQNNQPQHF. The DNA of the CDR3 is TGTGCCAGCGGACAGAACAATCAGCCCCAGCATTTT.

A remark on this clone: This sample includes further DNA sequences coding for the same CDR3. The chain joins TRBV19 to TRBJ2-1; 7 bases match TRBD2. With V trimmed by 3 bases and J by 7 bases, 0 bases remained unmatched. Looked up from germline, CDR1 is LNHDA and CDR2 is SQIVND (reference sequence). CDR3 length equals 12 residues. DNA of the CDR3: TGTGCCAGTAGTATCGGGGGGAATGAGCAGTTCTTC. Its protein product is CASSIGGNEQFF.

The chain is built from TRBV4-1 and TRBJ1-2; 9 nucleotides match TRBD1. The CDR3 is 14 residues long. With V trimmed by 2 bases and J by 9 bases, 7 bases remained unmatched. Per germline, CDR1 MGHRA and CDR2 YSYEKL. As DNA, the CDR3 is TGCGCCAGCAGCCAACCAGGGACAGGGCTTAGCTACACCTTC. Translation: CASSQPGTGLSYTF.

V and J are TRBV7-8 and TRBJ1-1; no firm D call. Trimming removed 1 base at V and 1 base at J, with 10 bases between. CDR1 and CDR2 (germline): SGHVS, FQNEAQ. This CDR3 is built from 15 residues. CDR3 loop: CASSLGLTGNTEAFF. CDR3 bases: TGTGCCAGCAGCTTAGGTCTAACTGGGAACACTGAAGCTTTCTTT.

Notes on this clone: Other DNA sequences of this sample code for an identical CDR3. The V call is TRBV30, the J call TRBJ1-1; D gene ambiguous. Trimming took 2 bases from V and 1 from J, leaving 8 bases between them. The CDR3 consists of 13 residues. Germline CDR1 GTSNPN, CDR2 SVGIG (reference sequence). The CDR3 spells CAWSRSGNTEAFF. The CDR3 DNA sequence: TGTGCCTGGAGTCGTAGTGGGAACACTGAAGCTTTCTTT.

This chain joins TRBV5-6 and TRBJ1-5; 10 bases map to TRBD1. Germline CDR1 is SGHDT and CDR2 is YYEEEE. Trimming took 3 bases from V and 7 from J; bases not matched to a gene: 4. This CDR3 is built from 14 residues. CDR3 residues: CASSYGTGEQPQHF. CDR3 in DNA: TGTGCCAGCAGCTACGGGACAGGGGAACAGCCCCAGCATTTT.

The chain couples TRBV10-2 to TRBJ2-7, with 9 bases aligning to TRBD1. The CDR3 has 13 amino acids. V lost 3 bases and J lost 7; bases outside the gene matches: 4. Looked up from germline, CDR1 is WSHSY and CDR2 is SAAADI. The CDR3 sequence: CASSEQGAREQYF. In DNA form, the CDR3 reads TGCGCCAGCAGTGAACAGGGGGCGAGGGAGCAGTACTTC.

This chain links TRBV7-6 with TRBJ1-6; D remains unclear. Trimming stripped 1 base from V and 4 bases from J, with 14 bases between. Germline V gene lookup returns CDR1 SGHVS and CDR2 FNYEAQ. The CDR3 totals 17 residues. CDR3 loop: CASSLGGGLEYNSPLHF. The CDR3 DNA reads TGTGCCAGCAGCTTAGGCGGCGGCTTGGAGTATAATTCACCCCTCCACTTT.

This clone was seen a handful of times. The chain combines TRBV21-1 with TRBJ1-2. TRBV21-1 is a listed pseudogene. CDR3 size: 16 residues. The CDR3 bases are TGTGCCAGCAGCCTTCCGTGGGGCAGGGAGGGCTATGGCTACACCTTC. This gives the protein CASSLPWGREGYGYTF.

This CDR3 reads CASRTEMNTEAFF. The CDR3 bases are TGCGCCAGCAGGACAGAGATGAACACTGAAGCTTTCTTT. The chain has TRBV5-1 and TRBJ1-1; possibly TRBD1 for D (5 bases). The CDR3 runs to 13 residues. The V gene's germline CDR1 is SGHRS and CDR2 YFSETQ. Trimming pared 5 bases from V and 0 bases from J, leaving 8 bases between.

The chain couples TRBV21-1 to TRBJ2-7; the table's TRBD1 call for D was not verified on the DNA. TRBV21-1 constitutes a pseudogene. This CDR3 has 12 amino acids. This CDR3 is CASSGPDRGPNF. In DNA form, the CDR3 reads TGTGCCAGCAGCGGTCCCGACAGGGGGCCCAACTTC.

This chain links TRBV5-6 with TRBJ1-1, with D perhaps TRBD1 (5 bases). Per the germline V gene, CDR1 is SGHDT and CDR2 is YYEEEE. V gave up 3 bases and J gave up 0 bases, with 24 bases separating them. The CDR3 covers 19 residues. The CDR3 DNA reads as TGTGCCAGCAGCTCCGAAGGGGTGGGTTCCTTTGGGATGAACACTGAAGCTTTCTTT. Its translation: CASSSEGVGSFGMNTEAFF.

V usage is TRBV7-9 and J usage is TRBJ2-5; D gene unclear. CDR3 length equals 13 residues. Trimming removed 2 bases from V and 0 bases from J, with 4 bases in between. CDR1 and CDR2 (germline): SEHNR, FQNEAQ (reference sequence). CDR3 loop: CASSLYNQETQYF. The CDR3 bases are TGTGCCAGCAGCTTATACAACCAAGAGACCCAGTACTTC.

The chain has TRBV19 and TRBJ1-4; 8 positions match TRBD1. The CDR3 is 14 residues long. Germline V CDR1 and CDR2: LNHDA, SQIVND (reference sequence). V dropped 8 bases and J dropped 5; count of bases not matched to a gene: 7. This CDR3 is CASRATGENEKLFF. The CDR3 nucleotides read TGTGCCAGTCGAGCGACAGGGGAAAATGAAAAACTGTTTTTT.

The genes are TRBV7-9 and TRBJ2-4; 9 nucleotides align to TRBD1. With 6 bases clipped from V and 7 bases from J, the junction kept 4 bases outside the gene matches. Germline CDR1 is SEHNR and CDR2 is FQNEAQ (reference sequence). CDR3 size: 13 residues. DNA of the CDR3: TGTGCCAGCAGGAGGACAGGGGATAACATTCAGTACTTC. Translating gives CASRRTGDNIQYF.

The chain recombines TRBV2 with TRBJ2-1; 10 nucleotides align to TRBD2. Trimming took 5 bases from V and 10 from J; bases not matched to a gene: 14. The CDR3 sequence is 16 residues long. Germline V gene sequence: CDR1 SNHLY, CDR2 FYNNEI. CDR3 in amino acids: CASSFSGGPPPGEQFF. In DNA, the CDR3 is TGTGCCAGCAGTTTTAGCGGGGGGCCACCCCCCGGGGAGCAGTTCTTC.

This chain joins TRBV29-1 and TRBJ1-2; 8 positions agree with TRBD1. V lost 5 bases and J lost 3; bases outside the gene matches: 11. This CDR3 has 15 residues. CDR1 is SQVTM, CDR2 ANQGSEA, per germline. In nucleotides, the CDR3 is TGCAGCGTTCCCCCTCGGACAGGGATGGACTATGGCTACACCTTC. Residues: CSVPPRTGMDYGYTF.

V gene TRBV5-1 combines with J gene TRBJ2-3; D gene ambiguous. Germline V gene sequence: CDR1 SGHRS, CDR2 YFSETQ. The length of the CDR3 is 12 residues. Trimming cost V 4 bases and J 0 bases, with 3 bases left between them. CDR3 residues: CASSLSTDTQYF. The CDR3 region has the DNA TGCGCCAGCAGCCTTAGCACAGATACGCAGTATTTT.

The chain carries TRBV5-6 and TRBJ2-7; D might be TRBD1 (6 bases). This CDR3 is 14 amino acids long. CDR1 is SGHDT and CDR2 is YYEEEE in the germline V gene. V lost 0 bases to trimming and J lost 2 bases, with 9 bases between them. The CDR3 loop is CASSLGDIPYEQYF. The CDR3 nucleotides are TGTGCCAGCAGCTTGGGGGACATACCCTACGAGCAGTACTTC.

The chain joins TRBV11-2 to TRBJ2-3, with D unclear. V lost 1 base, J lost 1 base, and 9 bases lay in between. The CDR3 consists of 15 residues. The germline V gene encodes CDR1 SGHAT and CDR2 FQNNGV. This chain's CDR3 is CASSLGVQGTDTQYF. CDR3 DNA: TGTGCCAGCAGCTTAGGGGTCCAGGGCACAGATACGCAGTATTTT. Variable domain in full (rest from reference TRBV11-2 and TRBJ2-3): EAGVAQSPRYKIIEKRQSVAFWCNPISGHATLYWYQQILGQGPKLLIQFQNNGVVDDSQLPKDRFSAERLKGVDSTLKIQPAKLEDSAVYLCASSLGVQGTDTQYFGPGTRLTVL.

This chain connects TRBV7-9 to TRBJ2-2, with D tentatively TRBD2 (5 bases). Per the germline V gene, CDR1 is SEHNR and CDR2 is FQNEAQ (reference sequence). This CDR3 spans 14 amino acids. Trimming removed 5 bases from V and 8 bases from J, with 15 bases in between. The CDR3 is CASSTRGRTGELFF. The CDR3 DNA follows: TGTGCCAGCAGCACCCGAGGGCGTACGGGGGAGCTGTTTTTT.

This clone was picked up a small number of times. This chain links TRBV6-1 with TRBJ2-1, with 7 nucleotides matching TRBD1. This CDR3 has 16 amino acids. The V gene's germline CDR1 is MNHNS and CDR2 SASEGT. The ends lost 3 bases at V and 6 bases at J; junction bases unmatched: 11. The CDR3 bases are TGTGCCAGCAGTGACCCCCGACAGGGAGCCCTCAATGAGCAGTTCTTC. Protein product: CASSDPRQGALNEQFF.

The CDR3 here is CATSSTGGSRETQYF. In DNA form, the CDR3 reads TGTGCCACCAGCAGTACAGGGGGCTCAAGGGAGACCCAGTACTTC. The genes are TRBV15 and TRBJ2-5; 9 nucleotides agree with TRBD1. This CDR3 has 15 residues. V shed 3 bases and J 5 bases; nucleotides not matched to a gene: 7. Germline loops: CDR1 LNHNV, CDR2 YYDKDF (reference sequence).

V is TRBV4-3 and J is TRBJ1-2; D remains unclear. The CDR3 spans 16 residues. Germline CDR1 and CDR2: LGHNA and YSLEER. Trimming left V 0 bases short and J 4 bases short, with 15 bases between. The CDR3, as DNA: TGCGCCAGCAGCCAAGATCCGAAGACACATTTCTATGGCTACACCTTC. Protein product: CASSQDPKTHFYGYTF.

The J gene is TRBJ2-3, the V gene TRBV20-1, with TRBD2 as a possible D gene (5 bases). There are 11 residues in the CDR3. CDR1 is DFQATT and CDR2 is SNEGSKA in the germline V gene (reference sequence). V lost 8 bases and J lost 5, with 11 bases in between. The CDR3 region is CSSPEGDTQYF. The CDR3 bases are TGCAGTTCCCCCGAGGGAGATACGCAGTATTTT.

The chain carries TRBV7-8 and TRBJ2-7, with 12 bases fitting TRBD2. This CDR3 has 14 residues. V lost 5 bases and J lost 4; bases outside the gene matches: 3. CDR1 is SGHVS and CDR2 is FQNEAQ in the germline V gene. The CDR3 region is CASSGLAGRYEQYF. Here the CDR3 DNA reads TGTGCCAGCAGCGGACTAGCGGGGAGGTACGAGCAGTACTTC.

The chain has TRBV4-3 and TRBJ1-6, with D perhaps matching TRBD1 (5 bases). This CDR3 spans 15 amino acids. Germline CDR1 reads LGHNA; CDR2 reads YSLEER. Trimming took off 0 bases at V and 7 bases at J, with 10 bases between the two ends. DNA of the CDR3: TGCGCCAGCAGCCAAGAATTACAGGCGAATTCACCCCTCCACTTT. The encoded protein is CASSQELQANSPLHF.